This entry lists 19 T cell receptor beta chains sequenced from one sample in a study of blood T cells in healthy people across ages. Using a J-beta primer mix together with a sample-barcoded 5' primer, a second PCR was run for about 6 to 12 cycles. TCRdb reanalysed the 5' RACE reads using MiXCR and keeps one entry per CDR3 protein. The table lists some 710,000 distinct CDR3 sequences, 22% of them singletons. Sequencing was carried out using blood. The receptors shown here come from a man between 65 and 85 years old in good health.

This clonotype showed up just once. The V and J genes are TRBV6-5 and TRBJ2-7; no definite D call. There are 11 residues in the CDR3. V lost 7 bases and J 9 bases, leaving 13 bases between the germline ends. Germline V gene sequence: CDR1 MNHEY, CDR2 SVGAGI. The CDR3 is CASKTIFAQYF. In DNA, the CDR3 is TGTGCCAGCAAAACGATCTTCGCGCAGTACTTC.

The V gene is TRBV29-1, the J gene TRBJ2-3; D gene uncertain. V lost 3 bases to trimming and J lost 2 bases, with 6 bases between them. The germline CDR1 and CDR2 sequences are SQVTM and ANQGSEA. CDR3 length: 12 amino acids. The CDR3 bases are TGCAGCGTTGAGGAGATCACAGATACGCAGTATTTT. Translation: CSVEEITDTQYF.

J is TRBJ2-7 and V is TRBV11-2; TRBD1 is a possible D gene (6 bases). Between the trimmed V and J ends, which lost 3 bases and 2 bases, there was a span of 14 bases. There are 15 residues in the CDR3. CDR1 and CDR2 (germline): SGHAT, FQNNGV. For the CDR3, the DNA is TGTGCCAGCAGCTTTGGGGGCGAACTAACCTACGAGCAGTACTTC. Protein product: CASSFGGELTYEQYF.

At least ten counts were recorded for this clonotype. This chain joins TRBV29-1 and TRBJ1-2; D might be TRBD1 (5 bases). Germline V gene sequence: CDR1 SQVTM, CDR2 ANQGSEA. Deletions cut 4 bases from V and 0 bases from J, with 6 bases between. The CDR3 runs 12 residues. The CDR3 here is CSVGQTNYGYTF. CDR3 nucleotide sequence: TGCAGCGTTGGACAGACTAACTATGGCTACACCTTC.

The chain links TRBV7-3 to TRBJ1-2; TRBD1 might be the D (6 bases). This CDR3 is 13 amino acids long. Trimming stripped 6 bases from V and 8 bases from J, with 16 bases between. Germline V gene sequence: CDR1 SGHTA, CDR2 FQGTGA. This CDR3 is CASRPGGGKGYTF. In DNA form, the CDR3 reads TGTGCCAGCAGGCCTGGAGGGGGGAAGGGCTACACCTTC. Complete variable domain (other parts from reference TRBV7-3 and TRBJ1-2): GAGVSQTPSNKVTEKGKYVELRCDPISGHTALYWYRQSLGQGPEFLIYFQGTGAADDSGLPNDRFFAVRPEGSVSTLKIQRTERGDSAVYLCASRPGGGKGYTFGSGTRLTVV.

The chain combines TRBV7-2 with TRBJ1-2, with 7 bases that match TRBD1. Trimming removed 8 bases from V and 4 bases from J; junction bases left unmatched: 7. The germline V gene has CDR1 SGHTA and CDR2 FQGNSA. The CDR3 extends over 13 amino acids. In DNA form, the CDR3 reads TGTGCCAGCTCCAGGGGGAGGTCCTATGGCTACACCTTC. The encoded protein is CASSRGRSYGYTF.

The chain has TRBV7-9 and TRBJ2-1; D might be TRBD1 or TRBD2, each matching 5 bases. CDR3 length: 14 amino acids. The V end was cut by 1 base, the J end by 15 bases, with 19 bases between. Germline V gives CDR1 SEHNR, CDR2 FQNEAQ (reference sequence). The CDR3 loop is CASSLVPSEGRRFF. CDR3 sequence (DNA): TGTGCCAGCAGCTTAGTTCCCTCTGAGGGGAGACGGTTCTTC.

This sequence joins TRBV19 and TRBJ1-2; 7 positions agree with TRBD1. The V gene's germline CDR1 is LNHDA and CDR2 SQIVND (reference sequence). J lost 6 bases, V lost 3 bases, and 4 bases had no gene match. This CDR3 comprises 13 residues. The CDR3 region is CASSIGQDDGYTF. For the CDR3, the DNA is TGTGCCAGTAGTATTGGACAGGATGATGGCTACACCTTC.

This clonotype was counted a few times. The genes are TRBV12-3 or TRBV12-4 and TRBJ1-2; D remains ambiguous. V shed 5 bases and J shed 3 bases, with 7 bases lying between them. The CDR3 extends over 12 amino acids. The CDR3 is CASSLYDYGYTF. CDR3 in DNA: TGTGCCAGCAGTCTGTATGACTATGGCTACACCTTC.

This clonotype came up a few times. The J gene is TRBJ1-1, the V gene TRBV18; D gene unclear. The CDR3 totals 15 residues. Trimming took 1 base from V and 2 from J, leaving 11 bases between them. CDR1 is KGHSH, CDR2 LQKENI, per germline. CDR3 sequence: CASSPLGRYNTEAFF. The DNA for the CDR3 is TGTGCCAGCTCACCACTCGGCAGGTACAACACTGAAGCTTTCTTT.

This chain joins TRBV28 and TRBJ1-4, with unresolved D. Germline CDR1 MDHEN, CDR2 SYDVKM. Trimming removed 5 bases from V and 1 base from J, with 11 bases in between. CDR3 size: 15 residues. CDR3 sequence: CASSLLFGTNEKLFF. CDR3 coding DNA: TGTGCCAGCAGTCTCTTGTTTGGAACTAATGAAAAACTGTTTTTT.

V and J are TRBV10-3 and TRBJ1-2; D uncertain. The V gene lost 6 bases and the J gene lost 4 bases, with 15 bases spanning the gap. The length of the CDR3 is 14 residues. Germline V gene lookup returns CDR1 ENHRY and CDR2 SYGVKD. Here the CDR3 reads CAIRGPLPAYGYTF. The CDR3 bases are TGTGCCATCAGGGGTCCGCTGCCAGCCTATGGCTACACCTTC.

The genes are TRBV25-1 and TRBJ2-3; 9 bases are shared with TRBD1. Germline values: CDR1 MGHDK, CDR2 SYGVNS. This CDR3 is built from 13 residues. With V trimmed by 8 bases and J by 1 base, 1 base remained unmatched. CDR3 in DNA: TGTGCCAGCGGGGACAGGGGCACAGATACGCAGTATTTT. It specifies CASGDRGTDTQYF.

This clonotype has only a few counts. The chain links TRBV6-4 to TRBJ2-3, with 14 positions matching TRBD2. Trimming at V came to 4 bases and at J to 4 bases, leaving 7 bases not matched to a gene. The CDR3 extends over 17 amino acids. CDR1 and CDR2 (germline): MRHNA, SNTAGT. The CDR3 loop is CASSAFATSGGADTQYF. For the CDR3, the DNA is TGTGCCAGCAGTGCGTTCGCGACTAGCGGGGGGGCAGATACGCAGTATTTT.

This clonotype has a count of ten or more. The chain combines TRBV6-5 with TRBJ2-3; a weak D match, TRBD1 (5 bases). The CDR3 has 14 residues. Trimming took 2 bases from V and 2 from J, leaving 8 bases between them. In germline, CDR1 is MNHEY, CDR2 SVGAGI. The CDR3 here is CASSYSRDTDTQYF. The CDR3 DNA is TGTGCCAGCAGTTACAGCAGGGACACAGATACGCAGTATTTT.

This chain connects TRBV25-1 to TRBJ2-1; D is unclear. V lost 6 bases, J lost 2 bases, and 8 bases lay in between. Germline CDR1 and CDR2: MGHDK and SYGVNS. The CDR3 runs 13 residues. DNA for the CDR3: TGTGCCAGCAGGATGAACGCCTACAATGAGCAGTTCTTC. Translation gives CASRMNAYNEQFF.

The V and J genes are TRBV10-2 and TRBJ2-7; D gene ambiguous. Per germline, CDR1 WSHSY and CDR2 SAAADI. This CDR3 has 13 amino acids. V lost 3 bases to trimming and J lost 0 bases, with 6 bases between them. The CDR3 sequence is CASSEGSSYEQYF. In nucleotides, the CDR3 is TGCGCCAGCAGTGAAGGCAGCTCCTACGAGCAGTACTTC.

The CDR3 DNA reads TGTGCCAGCACGGCTTCGGGAGGCAGGGAGCAGTTCTTC. The encoded protein is CASTASGGREQFF. J is TRBJ2-5 and V is TRBV12-3 or TRBV12-4, with 7 bases that match TRBD2. The end of the DNA is better explained by TRBJ2-1, so the J call may be wrong. The CDR3 consists of 13 residues.

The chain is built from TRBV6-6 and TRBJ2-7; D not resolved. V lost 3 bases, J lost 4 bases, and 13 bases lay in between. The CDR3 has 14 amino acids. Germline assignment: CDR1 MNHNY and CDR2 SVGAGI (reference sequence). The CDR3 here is CASSYRQAKYEQYF. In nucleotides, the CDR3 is TGTGCCAGCAGTTATCGGCAGGCTAAGTACGAGCAGTACTTC.